This T cell receptor beta chain was captured by sequencing in a study of cytomegalovirus exposure and HLA in healthy donors. This clone was counted between two and nine times. As yet, its antigen is unknown. This PCR relied on a set of 60 Vbeta primers and 13 Jbeta primers. Sequencing used immunoSEQ multiplex PCR; TCRdb keeps in-frame clones, though not all of them. The data hold some 98,000 clones, with 70% observed a single time. Overall study findings and caveats: The HLA-A and HLA-B alleles of most subjects were reportedly predicted accurately from TCR beta sequences.

The sequence derives from a man between 50 and 59 years old in good health and CMV-seronegative. The sequenced sample was PBMCs.

CDR3 sequence: CASSDYLGREPGNTIYF. The CDR3 DNA sequence: TGTGCCAGCAGTGACTATTTGGGTAGGGAGCCTGGAAACACCATATATTTT. The gene calls are TRBV6-4 and TRBJ1-3; D not resolved. Germline loops: CDR1 MRHNA, CDR2 SNTAGT. This CDR3 spans 17 amino acids. V lost 1 base and J lost 2, with 15 bases in between.